These 18 T cell receptor beta chains share one sample of origin, sequenced in a study of response to subunit inactivated influenza vaccine. TCRdb redid the calling of the RT-PCR reads with MiXCR, one entry per CDR3 protein. The sample holds hundreds of thousands of distinct CDR3 sequences; 16% are singletons and the top ten take roughly 3%. The sample consisted of CD4+ T cells sorted from PBMCs, taken around 25 months after vaccination. The receptor set was obtained from a man aged 50 to 69 who received an inactivated influenza vaccine.

This clonotype has more than one count but fewer than ten. This chain joins TRBV15 and TRBJ2-4; D is tentatively TRBD1 or TRBD2 (5 bases each). V lost 5 bases and J lost 6, with 20 bases in between. This CDR3 region has 16 residues. Germline V gene sequence: CDR1 LNHNV, CDR2 YYDKDF (reference sequence). The CDR3 spells CATSSAPLGDGNIQYF. The CDR3 nucleotides read TGTGCCACCAGCTCGGCCCCGTTAGGGGACGGAAACATTCAGTACTTC. The complete variable domain, with remaining parts taken from reference TRBV15 and TRBJ2-4, reads DAMVIQNPRYQVTQFGKPVTLSCSQTLNHNVMYWYQQKSSQAPKLLFHYYDKDFNNEADTPDNFQSRRPNTSFCFLDIRSPGLGDTAMYLCATSSAPLGDGNIQYFGAGTRLSVL.

This clonotype was observed a handful of times. CDR3 sequence (DNA): TGTGCCAGCAGCCAGCAGGGACAGGGCTTTTTCAATGAGCAGTTCTTC. This sequence encodes CASSQQGQGFFNEQFF. The chain links TRBV14 to TRBJ2-1; 9 bases fit TRBD1. This CDR3 has 16 residues. Germline lookup yields CDR1 SGHDN and CDR2 FVKESK. V shed 3 bases and J 6 bases; nucleotides not matched to a gene: 9.

The chain combines TRBV4-1 with TRBJ2-4; no reliable D call. V shed 1 base and J shed 0 bases, with 25 bases lying between them. The CDR3 has 21 residues. CDR1 and CDR2 (germline): MGHRA, YSYEKL. CDR3 in amino acids: CASSQVGPAQDTGLAKNIQYF. The CDR3 nucleotides read TGCGCCAGCAGCCAAGTCGGTCCTGCGCAAGATACCGGTCTAGCCAAAAACATTCAGTACTTC.

This clonotype was detected many times. The chain employs TRBV19 and TRBJ2-7; the D gene is possibly TRBD1 (7 bases). CDR1 LNHDA and CDR2 SQIVND come from the germline V gene (reference sequence). There are 13 residues in the CDR3. Trimming took off 8 bases at V and 0 bases at J, with 11 bases between the two ends. The CDR3 region is CASQGGFSYEQYF. CDR3 coding DNA: TGTGCCAGTCAGGGGGGCTTCTCCTACGAGCAGTACTTC.

The sample holds a few counts of this clonotype. The chain uses TRBV5-1 and TRBJ2-3, with D unresolved. This CDR3 comprises 16 residues. Germline assignment: CDR1 SGHRS and CDR2 YFSETQ. Trimming removed 4 bases at V and 0 bases at J, with 15 bases between. The CDR3 bases are TGCGCCAGCAGCACGGGCCCGTCCGCTAGCACAGATACGCAGTATTTT. The encoded protein is CASSTGPSASTDTQYF.

This clonotype has just a few counts. The V and J genes are TRBV12-3 or TRBV12-4 and TRBJ1-1; the D gene is possibly TRBD1 (6 bases). V was shortened by 5 bases and J by 4 bases, with 11 bases between the two germline ends. The CDR3 has 13 amino acids. The CDR3 nucleotides read TGTGCCAGCAGTAAAAGGGGGGCCACTGAAGCTTTCTTT. It yields the protein CASSKRGATEAFF.

V usage is TRBV20-1 and J usage is TRBJ2-3; no definite D call. The CDR3 is made up of 17 amino acids. V shed 2 bases and J shed 0 bases, with 18 bases lying between them. Looked up from germline, CDR1 is DFQATT and CDR2 is SNEGSKA (reference sequence). CDR3 in DNA: TGCAGTGCTAGATATAAGCCGGGCCCCATTAGCACAGATACGCAGTATTTT. It translates to CSARYKPGPISTDTQYF.

This clonotype showed up many times. The junction and the germline gene differ at one end; a read error may be behind it. The chain links TRBV18 to TRBJ2-7, with 7 bases lining up with TRBD1. Germline loops: CDR1 KGHSH, CDR2 LQKENI. The CDR3 is 14 residues long. Here the CDR3 reads CASSPRQGSYEQYF. The CDR3 DNA follows: TGCGCCAGCAGCCCGCGACAGGGTTCCTACGAGCAGTACTTC.

This clonotype was detected ten times or more. The gene calls are TRBV7-8 and TRBJ1-6, with a weak D call TRBD1 (5 bases). The V end lost 5 bases, the J end lost 11 bases, and 13 bases lay between the germline ends. The CDR3 runs to 13 residues. The germline V gene encodes CDR1 SGHVS and CDR2 FQNEAQ. CDR3: CASSRQPQPPLHF. The CDR3 DNA reads TGTGCCAGCAGCCGACAGCCCCAACCACCCCTCCACTTT.

There are a few counts of this clonotype. CDR3 DNA: TGTGCCAGCAGCTTAAGTGAGGTGGGGGCCAACGTCCTGACTTTC. It is translated as CASSLSEVGANVLTF. J is TRBJ2-6 and V is TRBV7-9; D not resolved. This CDR3 contains 15 residues. The V end lost 2 bases, the J end lost 4 bases, and 9 bases lay between the germline ends. CDR1 is SEHNR, CDR2 FQNEAQ, per germline (reference sequence).

This clonotype was counted many times. The rearrangement joins TRBV29-1 to TRBJ2-3; a possible D gene is TRBD1 (5 bases). V was shortened by 4 bases and J by 0 bases, with 11 bases between the two germline ends. The CDR3 is made up of 14 amino acids. Germline loops: CDR1 SQVTM, CDR2 ANQGSEA. DNA of the CDR3: TGCAGCGTTGGGTACAGGCTTAGCACAGATACGCAGTATTTT. Amino acid sequence: CSVGYRLSTDTQYF.

This clonotype appeared a few times. The rearrangement uses TRBV28 and TRBJ1-1; D might be TRBD1 (6 bases). Trimming removed 5 bases from V and 5 bases from J, with 9 bases in between. The CDR3 is 12 residues long. Per the germline V gene, CDR1 is MDHEN and CDR2 is SYDVKM. The CDR3: CASSEQGTEAFF. The CDR3 DNA reads as TGTGCCAGCAGTGAACAGGGAACTGAAGCTTTCTTT.

This clonotype was seen only a few times. This sequence joins TRBV11-2 and TRBJ2-7; tentatively, D is TRBD1 or TRBD2 (5 bases each). This CDR3 is built from 15 residues. V dropped 1 base and J dropped 2 bases, with 12 bases sitting between them. Germline-derived CDR1 and CDR2 are SGHAT and FQNNGV. DNA of the CDR3: TGTGCCAGCAGCTTAGGCTGGGACCCTGCCTACGAGCAGTACTTC. Translation: CASSLGWDPAYEQYF.

This chain uses TRBV7-9 with TRBJ2-5, with D tentatively TRBD1 (5 bases). Germline CDR1 is SEHNR and CDR2 is FQNEAQ (reference sequence). The CDR3 covers 14 residues. Trimming removed 1 base from V and 3 bases from J, with 9 bases in between. The CDR3 region has the DNA TGTGCCAGCAGCTTAGTCGGCAGGGAAGAGACCCAGTACTTC. It translates to CASSLVGREETQYF. Full variable domain (rest looked up from reference TRBV7-9 and TRBJ2-5): DTGVSQNPRHKITKRGQNVTFRCDPISEHNRLYWYRQTLGQGPEFLTYFQNEAQLEKSRLLSDRFSAERPKGSFSTLEIQRTEQGDSAMYLCASSLVGREETQYFGPGTRLLVL.

This clonotype was counted ten times or more. The genes are TRBV20-1 and TRBJ1-2; D is unresolved. V was trimmed by 7 bases and J by 4 bases, leaving 13 bases between them. CDR3 length: 12 amino acids. Per germline, CDR1 DFQATT and CDR2 SNEGSKA (reference sequence). The CDR3 here is CSVSGLIYGYTF. In nucleotides, the CDR3 is TGCAGTGTTTCCGGACTCATCTATGGCTACACCTTC.

The CDR3 sequence is CSARDLVTGRLYNEQFF. CDR3 DNA sequence: TGCAGTGCTAGAGATCTGGTCACGGGGCGCCTCTACAATGAGCAGTTCTTC. This rearrangement joins TRBV20-1 to TRBJ2-1; TRBD1 or TRBD2 may be the D gene (5 bases each). CDR1 is DFQATT, CDR2 SNEGSKA, per germline (reference sequence). This CDR3 comprises 17 residues. Trimming took 0 bases from V and 3 from J, leaving 18 bases between them.

The genes are TRBV29-1 and TRBJ2-2; 7 bases agree with TRBD2. The CDR3 consists of 13 residues. The V and J ends lost 4 bases and 6 bases, in that order; junction bases with no gene match: 5. The germline CDR1 and CDR2 sequences are SQVTM and ANQGSEA. In DNA, the CDR3 is TGCAGCGTTGCTCGGGGGGAGGCCGGGGAGCTGTTTTTT. Its translation: CSVARGEAGELFF.

In its sample, this clonotype was seen a few times. The chain links TRBV10-3 to TRBJ2-7, with TRBD1 identical over 7 bases. Germline V CDR1 and CDR2: ENHRY, SYGVKD. Trimming cost V 6 bases and J 0 bases; bases outside gene matches: 14. The CDR3 contains 17 residues. The DNA of the CDR3 is TGTGCCATCAGCAAGGGACAGCCTAAACTTAGCTCCTACGAGCAGTACTTC. Translating it yields CAISKGQPKLSSYEQYF.